This T cell receptor (beta chain) was observed in a study of beta chain features in type 1 diabetes. Expressed TCRB transcripts were sequenced, since all the RNA that had been isolated was reverse transcribed. Profiling relied on immunoSEQ multiplex PCR, and the TCRdb table lists in-frame clones only, not all of them. The data hold some 220,000 clones, with roughly a tenth observed a single time. General study results and limits: VDJ junctions in type 1 diabetes patients carried more deletions and fewer insertions. There was a moderate but significant shortening of TCRB CDR3s in all four CD4+ subsets of Type 1 diabetes patients.

With V trimmed by 1 base and J by 0 bases, 7 bases remained unmatched. CDR3 size: 17 residues. CDR1 is SGHRS, CDR2 YFSETQ, per germline. With respect to this clone: Its matching antigen is unknown.

V is TRBV5-1 and J is TRBJ2-7; TRBD2 aligns across 10 bases. Sample: central memory CD4+ T cells from blood. This receptor was taken from a man aged 18 to 30 in good health. This CDR3 is CASSLLTSGSSSYEQYF. Here the CDR3 DNA reads TGCGCCAGCAGCTTGCTGACTAGCGGGTCCAGCTCCTACGAGCAGTACTTC.